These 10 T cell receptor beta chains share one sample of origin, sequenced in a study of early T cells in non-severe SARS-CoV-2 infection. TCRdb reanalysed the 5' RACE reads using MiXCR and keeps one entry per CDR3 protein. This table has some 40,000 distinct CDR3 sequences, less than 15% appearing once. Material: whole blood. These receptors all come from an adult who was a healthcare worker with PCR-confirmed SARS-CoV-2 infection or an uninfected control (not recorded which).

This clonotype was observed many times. The CDR3 sequence is CASSRTSGDYNEQFF. Here the CDR3 DNA reads TGTGCCAGCAGTAGAACTAGCGGGGACTACAATGAGCAGTTCTTC. The chain carries TRBV6-5 and TRBJ2-1, with 10 bases fitting TRBD2. The CDR3 runs to 15 residues. Germline trimming cut 5 bases from V and 3 bases from J; bases unmatched to any gene: 4. CDR1 is MNHEY, CDR2 SVGAGI, per germline.

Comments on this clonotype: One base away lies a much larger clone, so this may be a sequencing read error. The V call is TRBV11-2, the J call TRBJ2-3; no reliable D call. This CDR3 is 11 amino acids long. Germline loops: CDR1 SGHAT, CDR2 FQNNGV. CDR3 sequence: CTSSSTDTQYF. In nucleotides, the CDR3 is TGTACCAGCAGCTCCACAGATACGCAGTATTTT.

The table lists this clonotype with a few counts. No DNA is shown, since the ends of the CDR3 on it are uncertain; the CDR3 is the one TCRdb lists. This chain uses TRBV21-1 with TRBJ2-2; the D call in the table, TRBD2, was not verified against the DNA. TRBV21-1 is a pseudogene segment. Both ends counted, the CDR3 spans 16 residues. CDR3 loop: CASSKGREGTPGSCFF.

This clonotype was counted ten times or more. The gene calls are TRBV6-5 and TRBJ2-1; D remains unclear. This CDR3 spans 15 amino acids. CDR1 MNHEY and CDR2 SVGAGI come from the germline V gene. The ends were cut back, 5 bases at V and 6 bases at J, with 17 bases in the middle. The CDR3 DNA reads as TGTGCCAGCAGTCCTAGTATCCCCCAGGCCAATGAGCAGTTCTTC. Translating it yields CASSPSIPQANEQFF.

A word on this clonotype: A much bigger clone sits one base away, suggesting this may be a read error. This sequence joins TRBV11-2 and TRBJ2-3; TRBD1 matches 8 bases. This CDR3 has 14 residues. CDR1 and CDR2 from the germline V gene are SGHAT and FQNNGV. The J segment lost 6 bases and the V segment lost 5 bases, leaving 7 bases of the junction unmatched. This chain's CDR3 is CASSPSRGPDTQYF. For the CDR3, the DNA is TGTGCCAGCAGCCCATCCAGGGGGCCCGATACGCAGTATTTT.

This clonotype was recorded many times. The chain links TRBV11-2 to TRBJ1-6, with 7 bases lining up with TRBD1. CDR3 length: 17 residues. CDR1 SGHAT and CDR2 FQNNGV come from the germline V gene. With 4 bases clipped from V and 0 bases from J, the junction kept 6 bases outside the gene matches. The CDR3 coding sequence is TGTGCCAGCAGCTCATACCAGGGGGACTCCTATAATTCACCCCTCCACTTT. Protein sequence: CASSSYQGDSYNSPLHF.

CDR3 bases: TGTGCCAGCAGCGGGACTAGCGTCGACAATGAGCAGTTCTTC. Amino acids: CASSGTSVDNEQFF. The rearrangement joins TRBV21-1 to TRBJ2-1; the table's D call, TRBD2, has no DNA check behind it. TRBV21-1 is assigned pseudogene status. The CDR3 is made up of 14 amino acids.

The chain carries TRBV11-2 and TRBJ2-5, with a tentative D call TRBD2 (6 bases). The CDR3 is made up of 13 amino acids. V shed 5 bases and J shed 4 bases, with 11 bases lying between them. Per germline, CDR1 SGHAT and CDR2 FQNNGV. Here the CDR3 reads CASSARLGETQYF. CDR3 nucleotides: TGTGCCAGCAGCGCCCGACTAGGAGAGACCCAGTACTTC.

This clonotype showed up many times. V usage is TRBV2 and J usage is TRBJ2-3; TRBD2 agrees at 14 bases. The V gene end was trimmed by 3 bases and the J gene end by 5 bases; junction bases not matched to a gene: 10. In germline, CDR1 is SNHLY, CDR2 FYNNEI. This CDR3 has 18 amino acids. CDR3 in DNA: TGTGCCAGCAGTGACCTTGGGACTAGCGGGAGTAGTATAGATACGCAGTATTTT. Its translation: CASSDLGTSGSSIDTQYF.

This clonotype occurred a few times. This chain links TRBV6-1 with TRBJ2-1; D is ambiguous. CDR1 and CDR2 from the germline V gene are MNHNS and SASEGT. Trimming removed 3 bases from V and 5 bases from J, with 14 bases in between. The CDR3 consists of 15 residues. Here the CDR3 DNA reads TGTGCCAGCAGTGAGGGCCCCGGGTCCCACAATGAGCAGTTCTTC. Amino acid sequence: CASSEGPGSHNEQFF.